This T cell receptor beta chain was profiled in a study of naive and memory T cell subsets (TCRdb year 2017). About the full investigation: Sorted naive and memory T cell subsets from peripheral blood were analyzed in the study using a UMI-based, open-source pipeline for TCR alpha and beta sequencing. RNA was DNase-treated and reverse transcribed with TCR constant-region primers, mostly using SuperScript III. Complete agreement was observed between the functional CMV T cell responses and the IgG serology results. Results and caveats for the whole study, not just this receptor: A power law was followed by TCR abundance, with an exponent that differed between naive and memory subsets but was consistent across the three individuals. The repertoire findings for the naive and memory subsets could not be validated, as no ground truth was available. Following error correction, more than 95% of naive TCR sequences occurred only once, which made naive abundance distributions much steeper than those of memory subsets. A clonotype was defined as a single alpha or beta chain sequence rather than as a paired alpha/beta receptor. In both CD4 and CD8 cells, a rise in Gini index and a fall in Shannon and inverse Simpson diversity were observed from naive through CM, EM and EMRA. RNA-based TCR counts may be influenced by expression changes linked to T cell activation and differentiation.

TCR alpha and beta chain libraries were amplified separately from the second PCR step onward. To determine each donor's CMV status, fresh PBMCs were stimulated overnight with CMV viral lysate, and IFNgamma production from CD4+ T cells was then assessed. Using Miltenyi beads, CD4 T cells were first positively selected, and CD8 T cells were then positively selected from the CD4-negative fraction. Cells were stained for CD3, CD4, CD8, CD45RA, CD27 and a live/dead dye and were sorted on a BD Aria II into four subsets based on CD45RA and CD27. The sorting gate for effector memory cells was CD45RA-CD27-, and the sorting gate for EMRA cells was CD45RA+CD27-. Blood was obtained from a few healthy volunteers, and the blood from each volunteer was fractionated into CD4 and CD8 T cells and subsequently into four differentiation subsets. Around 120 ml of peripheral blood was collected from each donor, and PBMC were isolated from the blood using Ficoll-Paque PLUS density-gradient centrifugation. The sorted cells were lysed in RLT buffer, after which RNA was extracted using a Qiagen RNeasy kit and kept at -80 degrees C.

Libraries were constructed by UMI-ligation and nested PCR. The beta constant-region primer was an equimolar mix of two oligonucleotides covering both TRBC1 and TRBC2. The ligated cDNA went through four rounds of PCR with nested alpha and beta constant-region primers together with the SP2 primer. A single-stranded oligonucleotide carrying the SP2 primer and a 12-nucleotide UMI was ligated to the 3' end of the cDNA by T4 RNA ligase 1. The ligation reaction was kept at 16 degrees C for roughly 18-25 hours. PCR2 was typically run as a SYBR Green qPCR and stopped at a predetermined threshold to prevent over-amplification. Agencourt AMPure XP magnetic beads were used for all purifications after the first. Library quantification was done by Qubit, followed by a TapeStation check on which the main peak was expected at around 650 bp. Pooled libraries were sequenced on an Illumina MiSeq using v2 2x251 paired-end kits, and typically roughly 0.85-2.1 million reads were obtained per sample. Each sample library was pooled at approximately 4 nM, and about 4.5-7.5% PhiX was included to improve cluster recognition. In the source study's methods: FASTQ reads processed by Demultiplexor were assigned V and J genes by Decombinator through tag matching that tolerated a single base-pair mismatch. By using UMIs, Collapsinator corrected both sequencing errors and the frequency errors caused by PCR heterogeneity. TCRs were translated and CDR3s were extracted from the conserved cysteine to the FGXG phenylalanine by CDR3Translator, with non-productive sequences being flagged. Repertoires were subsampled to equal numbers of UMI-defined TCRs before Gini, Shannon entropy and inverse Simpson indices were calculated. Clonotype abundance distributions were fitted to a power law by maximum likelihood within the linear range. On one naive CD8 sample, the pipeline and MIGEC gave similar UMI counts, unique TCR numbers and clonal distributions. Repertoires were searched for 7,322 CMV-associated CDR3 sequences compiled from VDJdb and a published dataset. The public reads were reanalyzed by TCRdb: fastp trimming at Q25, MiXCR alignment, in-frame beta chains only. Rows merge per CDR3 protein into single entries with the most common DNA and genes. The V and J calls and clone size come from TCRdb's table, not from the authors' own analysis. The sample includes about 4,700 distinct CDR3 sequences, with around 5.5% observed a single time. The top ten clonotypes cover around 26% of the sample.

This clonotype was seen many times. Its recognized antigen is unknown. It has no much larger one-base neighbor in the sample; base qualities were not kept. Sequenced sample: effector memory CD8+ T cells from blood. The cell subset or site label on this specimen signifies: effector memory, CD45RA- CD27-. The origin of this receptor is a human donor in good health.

Here the CDR3 is given as CASSFGRGAGEFTDTQYF. The DNA sequence reads TGTGCCAGCAGTTTTGGACGGGGGGCGGGAGAGTTCACAGATACGCAGTATTTT. The rearrangement combines TRBV28 with TRBJ2-3; the D gene is perhaps TRBD2, from 7 matching bases. From the germline V gene, CDR1 is MDHEN and CDR2 is SYDVKM. V loses 3 bases, J loses 2 bases, and the germline ends lie 21 bases apart. From its cysteine to its phenylalanine, the CDR3 spans 18 amino acids. Left in the record is the CDR3 DNA by itself, 54 bases read in frame from the first base.